The present T cell receptor (beta chain) was sequenced within a study of cytotoxic CD8 clonotypes in ibrutinib-treated CLL (dated by TCRdb to the early 2020s). For context, the study as a whole: The cohort included roughly 15 treatment-naive and ten to eleven relapsed/refractory patients; under 18 were IGHV unmutated. Cryopreserved peripheral blood mononuclear cells were obtained before treatment, at response, and at either sustained remission or disease progression. Response samples were taken after a median of about a year on treatment, ranging from about 6 to 40 months. Patients were still on ibrutinib when every remission and progressive disease sample was collected. Partial responses were observed in 24 patients and complete responses in 2; after a median follow-up of around 68 months, remission was maintained in around 14 patients and progression was observed in approximately 12. Samples averaged approximately 260,000 productive templates and 94,082 productive rearrangements. Longitudinal samples were available for about 30% of the 86 trial participants.

According to the study, the label for this sample's time point signals: progressive disease on ibrutinib. For TCR beta library preparation, about 2.2 micrograms of genomic DNA was extracted from cryopreserved PBMCs. Longitudinal blood samples from CLL patients receiving ibrutinib monotherapy were subjected to high-throughput TCR beta sequencing. The patients were enrolled in a single-center, open-label phase 2 trial of ibrutinib monotherapy. A remark on this clone: Its antigen remains unidentified. No per-base quality is available; no much larger clone lies one base away.

The goal of deep resolution MiSeq sequencing was a depth between 1 in 1 million and 1 in 200,000 T cells, and coverage averaged 10x per clonotype. The immunoSEQ hsTCRB Kit was used to generate the TCR beta libraries. Concerning the study's data processing: The data were analyzed with ImmunoSEQ Analyzer and ImmunoSEQ Data Assistant, and V, D and J gene assignments followed IMGT definitions. Clonality was computed as one minus normalized Shannon entropy of productive rearrangement frequencies, ranging from 0 to 1. Only overrepresented clonotypes making up at least 0.05% of each patient's repertoire were included in the public clonotype analysis. Repertoires from approximately 12 age-matched healthy donors in immuneACCESS were used as clonality controls. What TCRdb holds here is the immuneACCESS table cut down to in-frame rearrangements. Part of the clones is not present; checked against another copy, under half of the missing clones reflect an unresolved V gene, and the others are unexplained. Clone size and the V and J calls come from that table; the DNA yielded D and trimming. In this sample the table shows 250,000 to 350,000 clones, roughly three quarters of which occur a single time. The top ten constitute approximately 5.1% of the sample.

General findings and caveats noted by the study authors: Baseline clonality was found to be higher than that of age-matched healthy donors and was strongly correlated with circulating CD8+ T-cell counts. At ibrutinib response clonality went up, during sustained remission it held steady, and at progression it dropped back toward baseline. Sustained-remission and progressing patients did not have matched sampling times, and lymph node repertoires were not examined. Public clonotypes were rare and either shrank or stayed stable during treatment, and the rise in clonality at ibrutinib response reflected expansion of private clonotypes.

The receptor was derived from a human donor with chronic lymphocytic leukemia. Sequences were derived from PBMCs, sampled at disease progression, from a patient treated with ibrutinib.

The bases read TGTGCCAGCTCACCCCAACCAAGGACAGGCAACAATGAGCAGTTCTTC. The resulting protein is CASSPQPRTGNNEQFF. The V and J segments used are TRBV18 and TRBJ2-1; 7 bases in the middle match TRBD1. V ends up 3 bases short and J 5 bases short, with an unmatched junction base count of 10. From its cysteine to its phenylalanine, the CDR3 spans 16 amino acids. The read is trimmed to its CDR3 DNA, 48 bases read in frame from base 1. The germline V gene specifies KGHSH as CDR1 and LQKENI as CDR2.